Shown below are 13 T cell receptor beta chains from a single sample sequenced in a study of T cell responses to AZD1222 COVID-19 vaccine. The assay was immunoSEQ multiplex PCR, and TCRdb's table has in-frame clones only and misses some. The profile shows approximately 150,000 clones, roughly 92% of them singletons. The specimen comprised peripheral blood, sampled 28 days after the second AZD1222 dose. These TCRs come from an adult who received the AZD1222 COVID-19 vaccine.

The CDR3: CASSPFPTGTDTQYF. CDR3 bases: TGTGCCAGCAGCCCCTTCCCGACGGGCACAGATACGCAGTATTTT. This chain connects TRBV5-8 to TRBJ2-3; no definite D call. V was pared by 4 bases and J by 1 base, with 13 bases between. The CDR3 is 15 residues long. Germline V CDR1 and CDR2: SGHTS, YDEGEE.

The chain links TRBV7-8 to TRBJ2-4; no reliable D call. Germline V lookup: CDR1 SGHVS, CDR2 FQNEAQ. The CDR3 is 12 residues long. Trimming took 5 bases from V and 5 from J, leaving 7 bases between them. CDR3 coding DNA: TGTGCCAGCAGCCGAGGACAAAACATTCAGTACTTC. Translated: CASSRGQNIQYF.

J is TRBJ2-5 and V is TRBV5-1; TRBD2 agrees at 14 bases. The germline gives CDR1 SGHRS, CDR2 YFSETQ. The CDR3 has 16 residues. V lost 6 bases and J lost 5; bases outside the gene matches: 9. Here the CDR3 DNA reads TGCGCCAGCAAAAGACTAGCGGGAGGGCCAGGGGAGACCCAGTACTTC. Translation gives CASKRLAGGPGETQYF.

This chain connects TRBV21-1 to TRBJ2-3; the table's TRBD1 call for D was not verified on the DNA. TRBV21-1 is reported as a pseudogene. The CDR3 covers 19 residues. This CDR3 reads CASSKGPGDRGVATDTQYF. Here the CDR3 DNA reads TGTGCCAGCAGCAAAGGCCCCGGGGACAGAGGGGTGGCCACAGATACGCAGTATTTT.

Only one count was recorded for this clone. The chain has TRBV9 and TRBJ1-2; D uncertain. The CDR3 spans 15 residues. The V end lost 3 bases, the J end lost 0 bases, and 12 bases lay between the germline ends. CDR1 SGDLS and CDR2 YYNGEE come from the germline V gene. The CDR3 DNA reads TGTGCCAGCAGCGCCAGATCCCCAGCTAACTATGGCTACACCTTC. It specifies CASSARSPANYGYTF.

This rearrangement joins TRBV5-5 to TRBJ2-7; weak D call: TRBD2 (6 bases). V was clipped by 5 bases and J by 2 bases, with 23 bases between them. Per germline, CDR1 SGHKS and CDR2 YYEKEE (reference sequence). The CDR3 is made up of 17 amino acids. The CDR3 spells CASRPRSDTSPTYEQYF. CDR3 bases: TGTGCCAGCAGACCCCGAAGTGATACTAGCCCAACCTACGAGCAGTACTTC.

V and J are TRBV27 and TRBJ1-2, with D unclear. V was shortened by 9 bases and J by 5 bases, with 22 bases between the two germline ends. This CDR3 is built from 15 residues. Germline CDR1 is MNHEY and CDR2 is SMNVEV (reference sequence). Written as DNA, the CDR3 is TGTGCCAGAGCAAGAAGAGGACCTACCATTTATGGCTACACCTTC. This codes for CARARRGPTIYGYTF.

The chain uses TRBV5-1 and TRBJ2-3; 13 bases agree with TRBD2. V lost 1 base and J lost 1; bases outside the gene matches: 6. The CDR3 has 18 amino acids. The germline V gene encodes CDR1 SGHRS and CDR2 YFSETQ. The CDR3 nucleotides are TGCGCCAGCAGCTTGACTACTAGCGGGAGGGCCCGCACAGATACGCAGTATTTT. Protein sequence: CASSLTTSGRARTDTQYF.

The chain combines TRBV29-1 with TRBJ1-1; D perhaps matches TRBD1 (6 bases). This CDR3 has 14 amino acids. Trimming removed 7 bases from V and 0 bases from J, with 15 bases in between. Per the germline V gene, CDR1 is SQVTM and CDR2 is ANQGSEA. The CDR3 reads CSASARGMNTEAFF. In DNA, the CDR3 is TGCAGCGCAAGTGCCAGGGGAATGAACACTGAAGCTTTCTTT.

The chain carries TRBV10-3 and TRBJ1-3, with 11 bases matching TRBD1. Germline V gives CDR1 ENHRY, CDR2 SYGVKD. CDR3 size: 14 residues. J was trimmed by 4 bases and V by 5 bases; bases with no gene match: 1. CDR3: CAISRTGGGNTIYF. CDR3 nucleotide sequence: TGTGCCATCAGTAGGACAGGGGGCGGAAACACCATATATTTT.

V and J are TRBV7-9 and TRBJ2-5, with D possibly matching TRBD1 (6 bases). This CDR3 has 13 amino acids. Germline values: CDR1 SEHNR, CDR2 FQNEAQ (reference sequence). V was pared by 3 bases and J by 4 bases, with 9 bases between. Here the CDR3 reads CASSFGGPETQYF. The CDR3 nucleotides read TGTGCCAGCAGCTTTGGGGGCCCAGAGACCCAGTACTTC.

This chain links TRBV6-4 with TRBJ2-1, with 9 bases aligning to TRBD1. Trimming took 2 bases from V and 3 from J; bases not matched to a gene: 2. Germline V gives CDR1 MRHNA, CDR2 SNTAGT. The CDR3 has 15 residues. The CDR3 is CASSDGTGNYNEQFF. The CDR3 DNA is TGTGCCAGCAGTGACGGGACAGGGAACTACAATGAGCAGTTCTTC.

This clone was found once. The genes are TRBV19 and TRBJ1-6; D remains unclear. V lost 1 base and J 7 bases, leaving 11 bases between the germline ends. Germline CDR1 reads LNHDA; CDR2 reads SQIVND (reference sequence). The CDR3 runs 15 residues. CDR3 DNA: TGTGCCAGTAGTATAGGGGCAGGACCAAATTCACCCCTCCACTTT. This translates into CASSIGAGPNSPLHF. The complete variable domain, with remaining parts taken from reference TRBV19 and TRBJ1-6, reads DGGITQSPKYLFRKEGQNVTLSCEQNLNHDAMYWYRQDPGQGLRLIYYSQIVNDFQKGDIAEGYSVSREKKESFPLTVTSAQKNPTAFYLCASSIGAGPNSPLHFGNGTRLTVT.